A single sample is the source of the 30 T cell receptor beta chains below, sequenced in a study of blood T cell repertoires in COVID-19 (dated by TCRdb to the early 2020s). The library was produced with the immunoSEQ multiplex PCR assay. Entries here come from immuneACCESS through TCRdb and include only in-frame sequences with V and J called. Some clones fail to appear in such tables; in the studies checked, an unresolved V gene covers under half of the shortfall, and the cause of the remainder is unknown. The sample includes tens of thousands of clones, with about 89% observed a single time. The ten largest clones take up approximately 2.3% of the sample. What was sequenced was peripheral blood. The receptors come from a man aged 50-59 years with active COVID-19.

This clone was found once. The CDR3 nucleotides read TGTGCCAGCAGCTTGGGGCATACATCTAACTATGGCTACACCTTC. Translation gives CASSLGHTSNYGYTF. The rearrangement links TRBV9 to TRBJ1-2, with a possible D match to TRBD1 (5 bases). Deletions cut 4 bases from V and 0 bases from J, with 13 bases between. The CDR3 consists of 15 residues. Germline V gives CDR1 SGDLS, CDR2 YYNGEE.

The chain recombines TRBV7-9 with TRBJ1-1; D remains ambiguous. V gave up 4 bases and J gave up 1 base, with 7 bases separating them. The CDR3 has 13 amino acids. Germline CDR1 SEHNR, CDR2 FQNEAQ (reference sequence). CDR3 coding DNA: TGTGCCAGCAGCTATCAGGAGAACACTGAAGCTTTCTTT. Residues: CASSYQENTEAFF.

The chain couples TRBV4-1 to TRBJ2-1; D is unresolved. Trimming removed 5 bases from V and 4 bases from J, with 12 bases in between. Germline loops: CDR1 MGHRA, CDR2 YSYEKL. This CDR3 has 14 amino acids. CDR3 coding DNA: TGCGCCAGCAGCTCCCAGAGGAGTTACAATGAGCAGTTCTTC. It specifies CASSSQRSYNEQFF.

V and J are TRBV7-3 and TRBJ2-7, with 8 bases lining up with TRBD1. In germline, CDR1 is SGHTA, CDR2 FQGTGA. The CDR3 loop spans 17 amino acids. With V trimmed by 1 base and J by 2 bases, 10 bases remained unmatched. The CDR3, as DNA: TGTGCCAGCAGCTTAATGGGGGACAGGACACAACCCTACGAGCAGTACTTC. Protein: CASSLMGDRTQPYEQYF. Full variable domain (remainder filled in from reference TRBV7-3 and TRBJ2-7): GAGVSQTPSNKVTEKGKYVELRCDPISGHTALYWYRQSLGQGPEFLIYFQGTGAADDSGLPNDRFFAVRPEGSVSTLKIQRTERGDSAVYLCASSLMGDRTQPYEQYFGPGTRLTVT.

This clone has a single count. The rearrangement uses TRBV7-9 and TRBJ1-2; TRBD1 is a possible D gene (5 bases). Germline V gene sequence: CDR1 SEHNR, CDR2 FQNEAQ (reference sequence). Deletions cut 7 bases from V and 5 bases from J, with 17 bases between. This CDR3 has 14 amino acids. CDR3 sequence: CASTRGGTDYGYTF. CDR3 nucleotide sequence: TGTGCCAGCACCCGGGGCGGGACGGATTATGGCTACACCTTC.

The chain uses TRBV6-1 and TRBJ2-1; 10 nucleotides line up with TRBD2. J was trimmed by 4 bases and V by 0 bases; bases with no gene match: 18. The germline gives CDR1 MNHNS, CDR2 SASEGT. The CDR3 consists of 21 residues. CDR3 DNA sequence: TGTGCCAGCAGTGAAGCCCCCGGGACACTTCAGCGGGAGGGCCGGTACAATGAGCAGTTCTTC. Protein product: CASSEAPGTLQREGRYNEQFF.

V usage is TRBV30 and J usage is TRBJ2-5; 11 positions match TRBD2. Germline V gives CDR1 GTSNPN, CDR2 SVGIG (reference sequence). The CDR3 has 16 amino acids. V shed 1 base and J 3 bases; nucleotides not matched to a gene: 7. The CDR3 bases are TGTGCCTGGAGTGACAGGGCTAGCGGGAGGAAAGAGACCCAGTACTTC. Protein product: CAWSDRASGRKETQYF.

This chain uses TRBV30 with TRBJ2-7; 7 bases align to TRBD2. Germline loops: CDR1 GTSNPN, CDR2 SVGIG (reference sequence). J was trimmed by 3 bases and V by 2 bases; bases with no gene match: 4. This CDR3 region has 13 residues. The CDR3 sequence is CAWSNGLGYEQYF. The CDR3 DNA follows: TGTGCCTGGAGTAACGGACTAGGCTACGAGCAGTACTTC.

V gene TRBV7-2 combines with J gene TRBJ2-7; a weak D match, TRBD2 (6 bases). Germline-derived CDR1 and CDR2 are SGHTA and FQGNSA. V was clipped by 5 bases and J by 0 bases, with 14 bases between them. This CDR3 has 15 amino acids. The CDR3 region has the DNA TGTGCCAGCAGCCAGGACTACCGAAGCTCCTACGAGCAGTACTTC. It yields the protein CASSQDYRSSYEQYF.

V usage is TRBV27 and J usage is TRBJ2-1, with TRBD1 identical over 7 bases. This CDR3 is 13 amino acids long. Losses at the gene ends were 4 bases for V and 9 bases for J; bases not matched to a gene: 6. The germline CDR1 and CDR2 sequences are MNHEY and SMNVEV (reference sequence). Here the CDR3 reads CASSSRQGGEQFF. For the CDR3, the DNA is TGTGCCAGCAGTTCTCGACAGGGCGGTGAGCAGTTCTTC.

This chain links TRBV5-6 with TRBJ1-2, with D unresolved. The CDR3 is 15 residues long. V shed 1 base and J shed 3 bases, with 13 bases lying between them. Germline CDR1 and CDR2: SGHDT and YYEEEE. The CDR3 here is CASSLRPLGYYGYTF. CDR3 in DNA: TGTGCCAGCAGCTTGAGGCCCCTAGGTTACTATGGCTACACCTTC.

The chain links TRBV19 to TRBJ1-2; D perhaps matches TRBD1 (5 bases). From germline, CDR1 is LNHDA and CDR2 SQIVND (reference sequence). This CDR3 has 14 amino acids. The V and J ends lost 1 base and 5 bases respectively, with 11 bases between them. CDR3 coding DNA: TGTGCCAGTAGTATAGGAACCAGACAGTATGGCTACACCTTC. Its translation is CASSIGTRQYGYTF.

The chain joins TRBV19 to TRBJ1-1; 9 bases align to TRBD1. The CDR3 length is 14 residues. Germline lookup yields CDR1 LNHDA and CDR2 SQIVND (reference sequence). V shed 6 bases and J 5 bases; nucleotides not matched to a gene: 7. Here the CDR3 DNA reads TGTGCCAGTAGGAGCTGGGACAGGGAAACTGAAGCTTTCTTT. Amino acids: CASRSWDRETEAFF.

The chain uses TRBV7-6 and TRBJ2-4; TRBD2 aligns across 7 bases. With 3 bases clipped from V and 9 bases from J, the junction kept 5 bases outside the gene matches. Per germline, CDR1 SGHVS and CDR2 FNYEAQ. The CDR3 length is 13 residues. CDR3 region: CASSLGRGSIQYF. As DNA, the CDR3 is TGTGCCAGCAGCTTGGGACGCGGGAGCATTCAGTACTTC. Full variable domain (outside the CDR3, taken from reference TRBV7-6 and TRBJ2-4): GAGVSQSPRYKVTKRGQDVALRCDPISGHVSLYWYRQALGQGPEFLTYFNYEAQQDKSGLPNDRFSAERPEGSISTLTIQRTEQRDSAMYRCASSLGRGSIQYFGAGTRLSVL.

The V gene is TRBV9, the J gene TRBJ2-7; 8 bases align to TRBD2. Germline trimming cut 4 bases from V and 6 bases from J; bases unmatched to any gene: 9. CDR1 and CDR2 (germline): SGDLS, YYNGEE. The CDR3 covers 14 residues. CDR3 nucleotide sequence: TGTGCCAGCAGCCTTAGCCTCGCGGGAGGCGAGCAGTACTTC. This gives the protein CASSLSLAGGEQYF. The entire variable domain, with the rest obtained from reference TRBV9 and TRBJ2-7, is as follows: DSGVTQTPKHLITATGQRVTLRCSPRSGDLSVYWYQQSLDQGLQFLIQYYNGEERAKGNILERFSAQQFPDLHSELNLSSLELGDSALYFCASSLSLAGGEQYFGPGTRLTVT.

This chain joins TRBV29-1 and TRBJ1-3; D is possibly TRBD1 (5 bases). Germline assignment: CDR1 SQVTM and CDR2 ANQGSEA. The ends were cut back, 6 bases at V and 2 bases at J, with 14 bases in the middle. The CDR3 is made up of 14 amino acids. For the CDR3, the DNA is TGCAGCGTCAATCGGCCGGGGGCTGGAAACACCATATATTTT. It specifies CSVNRPGAGNTIYF.

DNA for the CDR3: TGTGCCAGCTCACCACCGGGCAGGGCTGAAAACATTCAGTACTTC. Its protein product is CASSPPGRAENIQYF. This chain joins TRBV18 and TRBJ2-4; D is possibly TRBD1 (5 bases). Germline assignment: CDR1 KGHSH and CDR2 LQKENI. Trimming left V 0 bases short and J 5 bases short, with 11 bases between. This CDR3 is 15 amino acids long.

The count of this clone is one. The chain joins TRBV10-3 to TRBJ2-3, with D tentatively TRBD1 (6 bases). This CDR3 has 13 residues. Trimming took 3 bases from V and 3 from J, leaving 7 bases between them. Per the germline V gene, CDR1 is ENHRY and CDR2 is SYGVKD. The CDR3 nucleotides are TGTGCCATCAGTGAAGGGGGTACAGATACGCAGTATTTT. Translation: CAISEGGTDTQYF.

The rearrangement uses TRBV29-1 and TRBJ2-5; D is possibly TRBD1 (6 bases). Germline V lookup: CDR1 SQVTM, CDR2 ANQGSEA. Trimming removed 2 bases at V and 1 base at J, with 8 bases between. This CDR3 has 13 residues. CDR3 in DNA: TGCAGCGTTGAAACAGGGCGCCAAGAGACCCAGTACTTC. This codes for CSVETGRQETQYF. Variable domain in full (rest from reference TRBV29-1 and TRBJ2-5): SAVISQKPSRDICQRGTSLTIQCQVDSQVTMMFWYRQQPGQSLTLIATANQGSEATYESGFVIDKFPISRPNLTFSTLTVSNMSPEDSSIYLCSVETGRQETQYFGPGTRLLVL.

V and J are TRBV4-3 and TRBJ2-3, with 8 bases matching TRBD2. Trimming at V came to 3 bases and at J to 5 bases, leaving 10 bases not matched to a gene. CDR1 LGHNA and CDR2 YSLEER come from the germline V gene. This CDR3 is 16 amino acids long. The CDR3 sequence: CASSQPAGGMGDTQYF. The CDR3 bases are TGCGCCAGCAGCCAGCCCGCGGGGGGCATGGGAGATACGCAGTATTTT.

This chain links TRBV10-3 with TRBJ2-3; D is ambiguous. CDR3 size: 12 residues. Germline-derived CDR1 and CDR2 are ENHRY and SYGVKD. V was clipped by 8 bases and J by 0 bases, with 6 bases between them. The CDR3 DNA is TGTGCCATCGCGTCTAGCACAGATACGCAGTATTTT. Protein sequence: CAIASSTDTQYF.

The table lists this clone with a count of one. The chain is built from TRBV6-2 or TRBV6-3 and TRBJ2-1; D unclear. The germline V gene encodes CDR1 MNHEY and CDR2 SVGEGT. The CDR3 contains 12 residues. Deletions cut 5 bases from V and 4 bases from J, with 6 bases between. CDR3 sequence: CASSLTYNEQFF. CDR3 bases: TGTGCCAGCAGTCTTACTTACAATGAGCAGTTCTTC.

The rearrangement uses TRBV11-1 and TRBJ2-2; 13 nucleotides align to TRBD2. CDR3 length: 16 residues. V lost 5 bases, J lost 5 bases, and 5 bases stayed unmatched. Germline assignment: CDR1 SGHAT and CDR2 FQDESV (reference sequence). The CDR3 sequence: CASSPMGLAGTGELFF. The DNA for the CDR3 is TGTGCCAGCAGCCCCATGGGACTAGCGGGAACCGGGGAGCTGTTTTTT.

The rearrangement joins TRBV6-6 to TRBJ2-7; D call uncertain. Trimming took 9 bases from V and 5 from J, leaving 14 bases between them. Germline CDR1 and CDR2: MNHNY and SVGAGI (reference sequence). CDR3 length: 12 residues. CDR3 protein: CASASPPNEQYF. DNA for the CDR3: TGTGCCAGTGCGTCACCGCCCAACGAGCAGTACTTC.

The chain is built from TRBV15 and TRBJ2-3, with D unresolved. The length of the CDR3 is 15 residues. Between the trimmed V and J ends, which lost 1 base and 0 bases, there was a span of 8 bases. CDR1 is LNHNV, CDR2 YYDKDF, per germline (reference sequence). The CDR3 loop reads CATSRAQPSTDTQYF. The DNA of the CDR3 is TGTGCCACCAGCAGAGCACAGCCTAGCACAGATACGCAGTATTTT.

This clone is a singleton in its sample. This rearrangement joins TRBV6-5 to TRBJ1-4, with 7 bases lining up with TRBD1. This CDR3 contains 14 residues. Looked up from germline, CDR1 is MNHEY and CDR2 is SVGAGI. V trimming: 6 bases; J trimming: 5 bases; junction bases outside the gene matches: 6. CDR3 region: CASRTGDQNEKLFF. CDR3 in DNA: TGTGCCAGCAGAACAGGGGACCAAAATGAAAAACTGTTTTTT.

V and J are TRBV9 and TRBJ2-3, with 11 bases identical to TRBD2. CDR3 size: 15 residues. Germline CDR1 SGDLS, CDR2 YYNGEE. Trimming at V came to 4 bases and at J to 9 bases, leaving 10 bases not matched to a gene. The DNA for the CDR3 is TGTGCCAGCAGCATAGGACTAGCGGGTCATGAAACGCAGTATTTT. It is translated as CASSIGLAGHETQYF.

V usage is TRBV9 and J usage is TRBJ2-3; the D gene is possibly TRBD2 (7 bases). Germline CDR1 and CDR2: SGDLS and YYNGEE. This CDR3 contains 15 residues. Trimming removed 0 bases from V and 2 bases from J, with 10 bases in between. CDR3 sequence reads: CASSVDGGLTDTQYF. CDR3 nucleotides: TGTGCCAGCAGCGTAGACGGGGGGCTCACAGATACGCAGTATTTT.

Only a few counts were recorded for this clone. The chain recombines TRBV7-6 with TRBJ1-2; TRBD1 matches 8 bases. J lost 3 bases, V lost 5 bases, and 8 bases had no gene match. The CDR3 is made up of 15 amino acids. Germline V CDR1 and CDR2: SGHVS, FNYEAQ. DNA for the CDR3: TGTGCCAGCAGCCTTGCGACAGGGGCGTACTATGGCTACACCTTC. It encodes CASSLATGAYYGYTF.

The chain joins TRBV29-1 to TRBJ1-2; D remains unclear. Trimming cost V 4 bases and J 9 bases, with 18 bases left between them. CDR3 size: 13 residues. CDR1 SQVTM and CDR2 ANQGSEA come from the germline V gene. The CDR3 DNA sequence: TGCAGCGTTGTAGGCGGGTTCGGCAGGAGCTACACCTTC. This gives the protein CSVVGGFGRSYTF.